These 19 T cell receptor beta chains share one sample of origin, sequenced in a study of cytomegalovirus exposure and HLA in healthy donors. 60 Vbeta and 13 Jbeta primers were used in PCR. The protocol was immunoSEQ multiplex PCR, while the TCRdb copy is restricted to in-frame clones and leaves out a portion. The table records 150,000 to 250,000 clones, 70% to 80% of them present only once. Sequencing was performed on PBMCs. The source of these receptors is a girl aged 5-17 years in good health and CMV-seropositive.

This chain links TRBV7-8 with TRBJ1-1; D uncertain. Germline CDR1 SGHVS, CDR2 FQNEAQ. This CDR3 region has 14 residues. Trimming pared 6 bases from V and 2 bases from J, leaving 13 bases between. As DNA, the CDR3 is TGTGCCAGCAGACCACTAGGAGGAAACACTGAAGCTTTCTTT. It specifies CASRPLGGNTEAFF.

As DNA, the CDR3 is TGTGCCAGCAGCTCGGACAGGGGGCAGCACGAGCAGTACTTC. Amino acid sequence: CASSSDRGQHEQYF. This chain links TRBV7-2 with TRBJ2-7, with TRBD1 matching over 11 bases. Trimming removed 4 bases from V and 5 bases from J; junction bases left unmatched: 4. CDR3 size: 14 residues. The germline CDR1 and CDR2 sequences are SGHTA and FQGNSA.

This clone appeared a single time. The rearrangement uses TRBV11-3 and TRBJ2-3, with TRBD2 matching 13 bases. The CDR3 has 16 residues. Germline V CDR1 and CDR2: SGHNT, YENEEA. Trimming at V came to 6 bases and at J to 1 base, leaving 4 bases not matched to a gene. This CDR3 is CASRPGLAGGTDTQYF. CDR3 nucleotide sequence: TGTGCCAGCAGACCAGGACTAGCGGGGGGCACAGATACGCAGTATTTT.

This rearrangement joins TRBV5-4 to TRBJ1-1, with D perhaps TRBD1 (6 bases). Deletions cut 5 bases from V and 1 base from J, with 12 bases between. The CDR3 is made up of 14 amino acids. Germline V lookup: CDR1 SGHNT, CDR2 YYREEE (reference sequence). This chain's CDR3 is CASRLGTQNTEAFF. For the CDR3, the DNA is TGTGCCAGCAGGTTAGGGACACAGAACACTGAAGCTTTCTTT.

This sequence joins TRBV5-8 and TRBJ2-3; weak D call: TRBD2 (5 bases). With 0 bases removed from V and 0 bases from J, the gap between germline ends came to 14 bases. The CDR3 sequence is 17 residues long. Germline lookup yields CDR1 SGHTS and CDR2 YDEGEE. The CDR3 loop reads CASSLGRTRTSTDTQYF. The CDR3 nucleotides read TGTGCCAGCAGCTTGGGTCGGACTCGCACTAGCACAGATACGCAGTATTTT.

CDR3 nucleotide sequence: TGCGCCAGCAGCCCCTGGACAGGGGGCAGCACCGGGGAGCTGTTTTTT. Encoded protein: CASSPWTGGSTGELFF. This sequence joins TRBV4-1 and TRBJ2-2; 11 bases are a match to TRBD1. Germline V gene lookup returns CDR1 MGHRA and CDR2 YSYEKL. The CDR3 has 16 residues. With V trimmed by 4 bases and J by 4 bases, 5 bases remained unmatched.

This chain connects TRBV19 to TRBJ2-6, with a weak D call TRBD2 (5 bases). Germline CDR1 is LNHDA and CDR2 is SQIVND (reference sequence). V dropped 0 bases and J dropped 2 bases, with 8 bases sitting between them. The CDR3 has 16 residues. The CDR3 region is CASSIEPGTGANVLTF. The CDR3 DNA is TGTGCCAGTAGTATAGAACCGGGGACTGGGGCCAACGTCCTGACTTTC.

The rearrangement uses TRBV4-1 and TRBJ1-1; 8 nucleotides agree with TRBD1. There are 16 residues in the CDR3. The V gene's germline CDR1 is MGHRA and CDR2 YSYEKL. Trimming at V came to 2 bases and at J to 3 bases, leaving 8 bases not matched to a gene. CDR3 DNA: TGCGCCAGCAGCCAATACCAGGGGGCGGTGGACACTGAAGCTTTCTTT. Translating it yields CASSQYQGAVDTEAFF.

V is TRBV6-5 and J is TRBJ1-5; possible D gene TRBD1, 6 bases. This CDR3 contains 14 residues. V lost 5 bases and J lost 9, with 17 bases in between. Germline V gene lookup returns CDR1 MNHEY and CDR2 SVGAGI. CDR3 coding DNA: TGTGCCAGCAGTGCCTACAGGGTCTTGACGCCCCAGCATTTT. Amino acid sequence: CASSAYRVLTPQHF.

The J gene is TRBJ1-5, the V gene TRBV29-1, with D maybe TRBD1 (6 bases). The CDR3 is made up of 13 amino acids. Germline CDR1 and CDR2: SQVTM and ANQGSEA. V gave up 7 bases and J gave up 5 bases, with 15 bases separating them. The CDR3 is CSGATGPHQPQHF. CDR3 nucleotides: TGCAGCGGGGCAACAGGGCCCCATCAGCCCCAGCATTTT.

The J gene is TRBJ2-7, the V gene TRBV27; possible D gene TRBD1, 6 bases. CDR1 is MNHEY, CDR2 SMNVEV, per germline (reference sequence). The CDR3 contains 13 residues. V was clipped by 2 bases and J by 5 bases, with 10 bases between them. The CDR3 DNA is TGTGCCAGCAGTTTAGGGCAGGGGAACGAGCAGTACTTC. Translated: CASSLGQGNEQYF.

This sequence joins TRBV7-6 and TRBJ2-2; D might be TRBD1 (6 bases). The CDR3 is 16 residues long. V was trimmed by 5 bases and J by 6 bases, leaving 19 bases between them. Germline V gene data show CDR1 as SGHVS and CDR2 as FNYEAQ. CDR3 nucleotides: TGTGCCAGCAGCCGGCCCTCTTCAGGGGCGGCCGGGGAGCTGTTTTTT. This gives the protein CASSRPSSGAAGELFF. The full variable domain, rest sourced from reference TRBV7-6 and TRBJ2-2, is GAGVSQSPRYKVTKRGQDVALRCDPISGHVSLYWYRQALGQGPEFLTYFNYEAQQDKSGLPNDRFSAERPEGSISTLTIQRTEQRDSAMYRCASSRPSSGAAGELFFGEGSRLTVL.

The genes are TRBV4-3 and TRBJ2-7; 11 bases are a match to TRBD2. V was pared by 1 base and J by 4 bases, with 3 bases of the junction left unmatched. CDR1 and CDR2 (germline): LGHNA, YSLEER. The CDR3 is made up of 15 amino acids. Written as DNA, the CDR3 is TGCGCCAGCAGCCAAGCTAGCGGGGGGCTGTACGAGCAGTACTTC. Encoded protein: CASSQASGGLYEQYF.

In nucleotides, the CDR3 is TGTGCCAGCAGCCCAGGGACTAGCGGGCAGACCCAGTACTTC. It encodes CASSPGTSGQTQYF. The chain uses TRBV9 and TRBJ2-7, with TRBD2 matching over 12 bases. The assigned J gene may be wrong: the sequence end matches TRBJ2-5 better. CDR3 length: 14 residues. Germline loops: CDR1 SGDLS, CDR2 YYNGEE.

This chain connects TRBV11-2 to TRBJ2-7, with D unresolved. The CDR3 spans 15 residues. CDR1 is SGHAT, CDR2 FQNNGV, per germline. V gave up 1 base and J gave up 0 bases, with 10 bases separating them. DNA for the CDR3: TGTGCCAGCAGCTTAGGTATGGTGAGCTCCTACGAGCAGTACTTC. Translation: CASSLGMVSSYEQYF.

The J gene is TRBJ1-5, the V gene TRBV5-5; D might be TRBD1 (6 bases). The CDR3 totals 15 residues. Between the trimmed V and J ends, which lost 1 base and 6 bases, there was a span of 14 bases. Germline V gene sequence: CDR1 SGHKS, CDR2 YYEKEE (reference sequence). The CDR3 here is CASSLSQGERQPQHF. In nucleotides, the CDR3 is TGTGCCAGCAGCTTGTCACAGGGTGAGCGTCAGCCCCAGCATTTT.

This chain links TRBV11-3 with TRBJ2-2, with a possible D match to TRBD1 (7 bases). The CDR3 is made up of 12 amino acids. Germline V gene sequence: CDR1 SGHNT, CDR2 YENEEA. V lost 7 bases to trimming and J lost 10 bases, with 13 bases between them. CDR3 coding DNA: TGTGCCAGCACAGGGGGGTCTCTGGAGCTGTTTTTT. It encodes CASTGGSLELFF.

The count of this clone is one. The chain has TRBV27 and TRBJ2-3; D gene unclear. Germline values: CDR1 MNHEY, CDR2 SMNVEV (reference sequence). The ends were cut back, 4 bases at V and 3 bases at J, with 11 bases in the middle. The CDR3 totals 14 residues. DNA of the CDR3: TGTGCCAGCAGTTCGTCCGAGCCGACAGATACGCAGTATTTT. Protein: CASSSSEPTDTQYF.

CDR3 nucleotides: TGTGCCAGTCGTTCTGGAGGCTATGGCTACACCTTC. Translation gives CASRSGGYGYTF. The V call is TRBV25-1, the J call TRBJ1-2; D unresolved. CDR1 is MGHDK, CDR2 SYGVNS, per germline. The V gene lost 9 bases and the J gene lost 4 bases, with 12 bases spanning the gap. This CDR3 region has 12 residues.